These 5 T cell receptor beta chains were sequenced from one sample in a study of graft-versus-host responses after intestinal transplantation. This table comes from immunoSEQ multiplex PCR, and its TCRdb copy is limited to in-frame clones, with some not included. Of around 97,000 clones listed, roughly 93% are singletons. These receptors have no known antigen. The starting material was unstimulated CD8+ T cells sorted from spleen or lymph node cells, obtained before intestinal transplant. The source of these receptors is a human donor who received an intestinal transplant.

J is TRBJ2-1 and V is TRBV7-9, with D perhaps TRBD1 (6 bases). This CDR3 contains 19 residues. Germline V gives CDR1 SEHNR, CDR2 FQNEAQ (reference sequence). Trimming cost V 2 bases and J 6 bases, with 26 bases left between them. The chain's CDR3 is CASSLRPGHLPLGLNEQFF. The CDR3 DNA sequence: TGTGCCAGCAGCTTAAGACCGGGACACCTCCCGTTGGGGCTCAATGAGCAGTTCTTC.

J is TRBJ1-2 and V is TRBV6-1; no reliable D call. With 7 bases removed from V and 4 bases from J, the gap between germline ends came to 13 bases. CDR1 and CDR2 from the germline V gene are MNHNS and SASEGT. CDR3 length equals 13 residues. The CDR3 DNA sequence: TGTGCCAGCAAAGGAACAGCATCCTATGGCTACACCTTC. This sequence encodes CASKGTASYGYTF.

The V and J genes are TRBV4-1 and TRBJ2-5; a weak D match, TRBD1 (5 bases). Gene TRBJ2-7 matches the end of the DNA better, so the J call may be wrong. There are 14 residues in the CDR3. The germline V gene has CDR1 MGHRA and CDR2 YSYEKL. CDR3 in amino acids: CASSQDQGPYEQYF. DNA of the CDR3: TGCGCCAGCAGCCAAGACCAGGGCCCCTACGAGCAGTACTTC.

The chain uses TRBV11-2 and TRBJ2-7, with 7 bases fitting TRBD1. J lost 0 bases, V lost 5 bases, and 10 bases had no gene match. In germline, CDR1 is SGHAT, CDR2 FQNNGV. This CDR3 has 16 amino acids. The CDR3 DNA reads TGTGCCAGCAGCGTAGCCGGGACAGTCATCTCCTACGAGCAGTACTTC. It codes for CASSVAGTVISYEQYF. Based on the CDR3 plus reference TRBV11-2 and TRBJ2-7, the full variable domain is EAGVAQSPRYKIIEKRQSVAFWCNPISGHATLYWYQQILGQGPKLLIQFQNNGVVDDSQLPKDRFSAERLKGVDSTLKIQPAKLEDSAVYLCASSVAGTVISYEQYFGPGTRLTVT.

This clone was counted a single time. J is TRBJ2-4 and V is TRBV11-2; the D gene could be TRBD1 or TRBD2 (5 bases each). Germline values: CDR1 SGHAT, CDR2 FQNNGV. V was clipped by 5 bases and J by 7 bases, with 18 bases between them. The CDR3 is made up of 15 amino acids. CDR3 nucleotide sequence: TGTGCCAGCAGCCCCGGACGAGGGGAGCTGAACATTCAGTACTTC. It codes for CASSPGRGELNIQYF.